The clone carrying this TCR beta chain is classed as medium-sized (0.01 to 0.1%) by frequency. Its antigen remains unknown. Coverage ceases 3 residues before the CDR3 finishes, and the germline J gene fills in the end. This CDR3 has 13 amino acids. Germline values: CDR1 DFQATT, CDR2 SNEGSKA (reference sequence). V was trimmed by 6 bases and J by 6 bases, leaving 18 bases between them. These data are taken from a study of T cell clonality in common variable immunodeficiency. The study's findings and limits: Reportedly, TCR beta sequences from common variable immunodeficiency showed fewer deletions and N-nucleotide insertions. Repertoire-complication correlations in CVID were limited by patient heterogeneity.

The table came from immunoSEQ multiplex PCR; TCRdb's copy has only in-frame clones and leaves some out. Recorded for this sample: several thousand clones. No CVID subject was ill or on immunomodulatory drugs when sampled. Blood samples were heparinized, about 4.5 to 9 ml per donor. This sequence originates from a human donor with common variable immunodeficiency. The sample consisted of peripheral blood mononuclear cells. V gene TRBV20-1 combines with J gene TRBJ2-7, with D possibly being TRBD2 (5 bases). Partial CDR3 DNA: TGCAGTGCCGTCCGAGGGCAATGGCTCGAG. Protein sequence: CSAVRGQWLE. The whole CDR3 is CSAVRGQWLEQYF.